Presented here are 32 T cell receptor beta chains from one specimen sequenced in a study of cytomegalovirus exposure and HLA in healthy donors. The PCR had 60 Vbeta and 13 Jbeta primers. The protocol was immunoSEQ multiplex PCR, while the TCRdb copy is restricted to in-frame clones and leaves out a portion. The sample has about 89,000 clones; under 85% are singletons. Source material: PBMCs. The source of these receptors is a young man in good health and CMV-seronegative.

The J gene is TRBJ1-4, the V gene TRBV6-5; no definite D call. Germline-derived CDR1 and CDR2 are MNHEY and SVGAGI. The V gene lost 6 bases and the J gene lost 7 bases, with 15 bases spanning the gap. This CDR3 comprises 14 residues. The CDR3 reads CASSPTLTSEKLFF. In nucleotides, the CDR3 is TGTGCCAGCAGCCCTACCTTAACCTCTGAAAAACTGTTTTTT.

The chain is built from TRBV18 and TRBJ2-2, with a possible D match to TRBD1 (6 bases). The CDR3 length is 14 residues. Trimming stripped 8 bases from V and 4 bases from J, with 14 bases between. Germline CDR1 and CDR2: KGHSH and LQKENI. Written as DNA, the CDR3 is TGTGCCAGCCGAAGGGGGACCGTCACCGGGGAGCTGTTTTTT. The encoded protein is CASRRGTVTGELFF.

Only one count was recorded for this clone. The rearrangement uses TRBV7-3 and TRBJ1-1; 8 positions match TRBD1. This CDR3 contains 17 residues. Germline-derived CDR1 and CDR2 are SGHTA and FQGTGA. The junction had 9 bases not matched to a gene; V was cut back by 2 bases and J by 1 base. CDR3 sequence (DNA): TGTGCCAGCAGCTTATCTGACAGGGGTAGACCGAACACTGAAGCTTTCTTT. Translation: CASSLSDRGRPNTEAFF.

The chain is built from TRBV7-9 and TRBJ2-1, with 10 bases aligning to TRBD2. This CDR3 has 15 residues. With 9 bases clipped from V and 9 bases from J, the junction kept 14 bases outside the gene matches. The germline CDR1 and CDR2 sequences are SEHNR and FQNEAQ (reference sequence). The CDR3 reads CASLKELAGHGEQFF. CDR3 bases: TGTGCCAGTTTAAAGGAACTAGCGGGGCACGGTGAGCAGTTCTTC.

The sample holds a few counts of this clone. The chain uses TRBV5-1 and TRBJ1-1; D is undetermined. The ends were cut back, 2 bases at V and 4 bases at J, with 6 bases in the middle. CDR1 is SGHRS and CDR2 is YFSETQ in the germline V gene. The CDR3 sequence is 12 residues long. The CDR3, as DNA: TGCGCCAGCAGCTTCGGTCCCACTGAAGCTTTCTTT. It yields the protein CASSFGPTEAFF.

V gene TRBV5-1 combines with J gene TRBJ2-7; a weak D match, TRBD1 (6 bases). Trimming shortened V by 4 bases and J by 3 bases, and 8 bases separated the two germline ends. The CDR3 length is 12 residues. Germline CDR1 and CDR2: SGHRS and YFSETQ. In DNA, the CDR3 is TGCGCCAGCAGCCCAGGGGTCTACGAGCAGTACTTC. It is translated as CASSPGVYEQYF.

This chain uses TRBV2 with TRBJ2-6; 7 nucleotides agree with TRBD1. This CDR3 is 17 amino acids long. CDR1 and CDR2 from the germline V gene are SNHLY and FYNNEI. V was pared by 4 bases and J by 2 bases, with 8 bases of the junction left unmatched. The CDR3 is CASSALRQGTGANVLTF. The CDR3 region has the DNA TGTGCCAGCAGTGCCCTTAGACAGGGAACTGGGGCCAACGTCCTGACTTTC.

Worth noting for this clone: The same CDR3 can be traced to other DNA sequences in this sample. This chain connects TRBV2 to TRBJ1-5, with D perhaps TRBD1 (5 bases). V was trimmed by 1 base and J by 4 bases, leaving 8 bases between them. Germline values: CDR1 SNHLY, CDR2 FYNNEI. There are 14 residues in the CDR3. The CDR3 is CASSEGQGNQPQHF. In nucleotides, the CDR3 is TGTGCCAGCAGTGAAGGGCAGGGAAATCAGCCCCAGCATTTT.

The chain joins TRBV29-1 to TRBJ1-1; 7 bases are a match to TRBD1. This CDR3 spans 13 amino acids. V was pared by 6 bases and J by 0 bases, with 4 bases of the junction left unmatched. Per the germline V gene, CDR1 is SQVTM and CDR2 is ANQGSEA. CDR3 bases: TGCAGCGTCGGGCAGGGGGTGAACACTGAAGCTTTCTTT. The encoded protein is CSVGQGVNTEAFF.

In this sample, this clone turned up once. The rearrangement joins TRBV6-6 to TRBJ2-5, with TRBD2 matching over 12 bases. The V and J ends lost 7 bases and 5 bases, in that order; junction bases with no gene match: 8. The CDR3 is 15 amino acids. CDR1 is MNHNY and CDR2 is SVGAGI in the germline V gene (reference sequence). The CDR3 DNA is TGTGCCAGCAACCATCTAGCGGGGGGGCGGGAGACCCAGTACTTC. Translating it yields CASNHLAGGRETQYF.

The chain recombines TRBV27 with TRBJ2-7; D possibly corresponds to TRBD1 (6 bases). The CDR3 totals 13 residues. Trimming took 7 bases from V and 4 from J, leaving 14 bases between them. The germline CDR1 and CDR2 sequences are MNHEY and SMNVEV (reference sequence). The CDR3 DNA reads as TGTGCCAGCAAACCGACAGGACAATACGAGCAGTACTTC. It yields the protein CASKPTGQYEQYF.

The V call is TRBV9, the J call TRBJ1-2, with D tentatively TRBD1 (5 bases). Germline loops: CDR1 SGDLS, CDR2 YYNGEE. This CDR3 contains 13 residues. Trimming removed 0 bases from V and 6 bases from J, with 9 bases in between. CDR3 nucleotide sequence: TGTGCCAGCAGCGTAGGGGCAGGGCATGGCTACACCTTC. It encodes CASSVGAGHGYTF.

In this sample, this clone turned up once. For the CDR3, the DNA is TGTGCCAGCTTGGACAGGGCGAACACCATATATTTT. Residues: CASLDRANTIYF. The chain links TRBV6-5 to TRBJ1-3; TRBD1 matches at 8 bases. Trimming removed 8 bases from V and 7 bases from J; junction bases left unmatched: 4. CDR1 is MNHEY, CDR2 SVGAGI, per germline. This CDR3 is built from 12 residues.

The V and J genes are TRBV12-5 and TRBJ2-5, with 8 bases matching TRBD1. Germline CDR1 and CDR2: LGHNT and FRNRAP. CDR3 length: 15 amino acids. J lost 5 bases, V lost 5 bases, and 10 bases had no gene match. The CDR3 DNA sequence: TGTGCTAGTGGTCCAGGACAGGGAGGTCGGGAGACCCAGTACTTC. Translation gives CASGPGQGGRETQYF.

The genes are TRBV7-6 and TRBJ2-3, with D possibly being TRBD2 (7 bases). Looked up from germline, CDR1 is SGHVS and CDR2 is FNYEAQ. CDR3 length: 15 residues. Trimming cost V 0 bases and J 4 bases, with 11 bases left between them. CDR3 bases: TGTGCCAGCAGCTTAGCGTTAGGGGGGGCAGATACGCAGTATTTT. Its protein is CASSLALGGADTQYF.

This clone was detected only a few times. The rearrangement joins TRBV18 to TRBJ1-1; D gene unclear. Trimming cost V 4 bases and J 0 bases, with 18 bases left between them. The CDR3 contains 17 residues. Germline CDR1 reads KGHSH; CDR2 reads LQKENI. The CDR3 loop is CASSRVAVGSMNTEAFF. The DNA for the CDR3 is TGTGCCAGCTCACGAGTAGCGGTGGGTAGCATGAACACTGAAGCTTTCTTT.

The rearrangement joins TRBV7-8 to TRBJ1-4, with D uncertain. The V end lost 0 bases, the J end lost 8 bases, and 10 bases lay between the germline ends. This CDR3 comprises 14 residues. The V gene's germline CDR1 is SGHVS and CDR2 FQNEAQ. The DNA of the CDR3 is TGTGCCAGCAGCTTAGCAGTGGACTTGGAAAAACTGTTTTTT. It yields the protein CASSLAVDLEKLFF.

The chain has TRBV7-8 and TRBJ1-5, with a possible D match to TRBD1 (6 bases). The CDR3 runs 19 residues. The ends were cut back, 5 bases at V and 0 bases at J, with 23 bases in the middle. Germline values: CDR1 SGHVS, CDR2 FQNEAQ. The DNA for the CDR3 is TGTGCCAGCAGCGAAACGGACAGTTCCTCTCGATCTAGCAATCAGCCCCAGCATTTT. This sequence encodes CASSETDSSSRSSNQPQHF.

The chain recombines TRBV5-1 with TRBJ1-2; 11 bases are a match to TRBD1. The germline CDR1 and CDR2 sequences are SGHRS and YFSETQ. This CDR3 contains 17 residues. V trimming: 3 bases; J trimming: 8 bases; junction bases outside the gene matches: 15. The CDR3 is CASSSTTRTGGAEGYTF. CDR3 in DNA: TGCGCCAGCAGCTCTACGACTCGGACAGGGGGCGCGGAAGGCTACACCTTC. Variable domain in full (rest from reference TRBV5-1 and TRBJ1-2): KAGVTQTPRYLIKTRGQQVTLSCSPISGHRSVSWYQQTPGQGLQFLFEYFSETQRNKGNFPGRFSGRQFSNSRSEMNVSTLELGDSALYLCASSSTTRTGGAEGYTFGSGTRLTVV.

The V and J genes are TRBV2 and TRBJ1-5, with a possible D match to TRBD1 (6 bases). This CDR3 region has 17 residues. Germline V gives CDR1 SNHLY, CDR2 FYNNEI. Trimming pared 4 bases from V and 0 bases from J, leaving 16 bases between. The CDR3 nucleotides are TGTGCCAGCAGTGTCCAGGGGTTGGGGAATAGCAATCAGCCCCAGCATTTT. Its protein is CASSVQGLGNSNQPQHF.

The chain has TRBV30 and TRBJ2-5, with D unresolved. Trimming took 2 bases from V and 1 from J, leaving 8 bases between them. The CDR3 covers 13 residues. Germline CDR1 reads GTSNPN; CDR2 reads SVGIG (reference sequence). The CDR3: CAWSTSFQETQYF. For the CDR3, the DNA is TGTGCCTGGAGTACCAGTTTCCAAGAGACCCAGTACTTC.

V is TRBV5-6 and J is TRBJ2-7; TRBD1 aligns across 7 bases. The germline gives CDR1 SGHDT, CDR2 YYEEEE. The V and J ends lost 2 bases and 4 bases, in that order; junction bases with no gene match: 12. The CDR3 loop spans 16 amino acids. This CDR3 reads CASSFRQGSFMYEQYF. The CDR3 DNA sequence: TGTGCCAGCAGCTTCCGACAGGGAAGTTTTATGTACGAGCAGTACTTC.

The chain carries TRBV19 and TRBJ2-1; 11 nucleotides align to TRBD2. The CDR3 contains 18 residues. Trimming at V came to 3 bases and at J to 1 base, leaving 8 bases not matched to a gene. Germline V lookup: CDR1 LNHDA, CDR2 SQIVND (reference sequence). Here the CDR3 reads CASSMGLAGGDSYNEQFF. The CDR3 DNA reads TGTGCCAGTAGTATGGGCCTAGCGGGGGGAGATTCCTACAATGAGCAGTTCTTC.

This clone was seen only a few times. The chain joins TRBV7-9 to TRBJ2-2; D might be TRBD2 (6 bases). The germline V gene encodes CDR1 SEHNR and CDR2 FQNEAQ (reference sequence). There are 14 residues in the CDR3. Deletions cut 6 bases from V and 2 bases from J, with 10 bases between. CDR3 amino acids: CASRDGLNTGELFF. CDR3 DNA sequence: TGTGCCAGCAGGGATGGACTAAACACCGGGGAGCTGTTTTTT. Complete variable domain (other parts from reference TRBV7-9 and TRBJ2-2): DTGVSQNPRHKITKRGQNVTFRCDPISEHNRLYWYRQTLGQGPEFLTYFQNEAQLEKSRLLSDRFSAERPKGSFSTLEIQRTEQGDSAMYLCASRDGLNTGELFFGEGSRLTVL.

V gene TRBV27 combines with J gene TRBJ2-1, with TRBD1 matching over 7 bases. The junction had 6 bases not matched to a gene; V was cut back by 3 bases and J by 4 bases. Germline V gene sequence: CDR1 MNHEY, CDR2 SMNVEV (reference sequence). CDR3 length: 15 residues. This CDR3 is CASSFGDSDYNEQFF. Written as DNA, the CDR3 is TGTGCCAGCAGTTTCGGGGACAGTGATTACAATGAGCAGTTCTTC.

This clone appeared a few times. J is TRBJ1-3 and V is TRBV6-5; unclear D gene. The CDR3 is 14 amino acids. Germline values: CDR1 MNHEY, CDR2 SVGAGI. V gave up 5 bases and J gave up 0 bases, with 8 bases separating them. CDR3 nucleotide sequence: TGTGCCAGCAGTAGACCAGGCTCTGGAAACACCATATATTTT. It translates to CASSRPGSGNTIYF.

The chain couples TRBV7-9 to TRBJ1-3, with D possibly matching TRBD1 (6 bases). The length of the CDR3 is 15 residues. Trimming left V 0 bases short and J 4 bases short, with 10 bases between. Per the germline V gene, CDR1 is SEHNR and CDR2 is FQNEAQ (reference sequence). The CDR3 is CASSLAGAGGNTIYF. The CDR3 DNA sequence: TGTGCCAGCAGCTTAGCGGGGGCCGGGGGAAACACCATATATTTT.

The rearrangement links TRBV7-8 to TRBJ2-3; D is unclear. Per the germline V gene, CDR1 is SGHVS and CDR2 is FQNEAQ. V was shortened by 1 base and J by 6 bases, with 11 bases between the two germline ends. The CDR3 has 14 amino acids. The CDR3: CASSLVVLRDTQYF. The DNA of the CDR3 is TGTGCCAGCAGCTTAGTTGTCTTGAGGGATACGCAGTATTTT.

The gene calls are TRBV5-1 and TRBJ2-1, with 9 bases identical to TRBD2. The V segment lost 0 bases and the J segment 5 bases; nucleotides outside the gene matches: 6. The CDR3 is 16 amino acids. CDR1 is SGHRS and CDR2 is YFSETQ in the germline V gene. CDR3 bases: TGCGCCAGCAGCTTGGCGCTAGCGGGAAGTAACAATGAGCAGTTCTTC. Amino acids: CASSLALAGSNNEQFF. Full variable domain (missing parts from reference TRBV5-1 and TRBJ2-1): KAGVTQTPRYLIKTRGQQVTLSCSPISGHRSVSWYQQTPGQGLQFLFEYFSETQRNKGNFPGRFSGRQFSNSRSEMNVSTLELGDSALYLCASSLALAGSNNEQFFGPGTRLTVL.

The chain recombines TRBV29-1 with TRBJ1-1; no clear D. Germline lookup yields CDR1 SQVTM and CDR2 ANQGSEA. V dropped 5 bases and J dropped 5 bases, with 15 bases sitting between them. The CDR3 has 13 residues. CDR3 bases: TGCAGCGTTCAACTCCCCTCGGGAACTGAAGCTTTCTTT. Protein sequence: CSVQLPSGTEAFF.

This clone turned up a few times. The V call is TRBV7-6, the J call TRBJ2-7; weak D call: TRBD2 (5 bases). Germline V gives CDR1 SGHVS, CDR2 FNYEAQ. Trimming took off 2 bases at V and 4 bases at J, with 15 bases between the two ends. This CDR3 is built from 15 residues. The CDR3 bases are TGTGCCAGCAGCTTAATCGAGCGGCCGGCATACGAGCAGTACTTC. Protein: CASSLIERPAYEQYF.

The V and J genes are TRBV18 and TRBJ1-1, with 8 bases lining up with TRBD1. V trimming: 3 bases; J trimming: 0 bases; junction bases outside the gene matches: 0. The germline CDR1 and CDR2 sequences are KGHSH and LQKENI. The CDR3 is 14 residues long. The CDR3 reads CASSPGQVNTEAFF. CDR3 sequence (DNA): TGTGCCAGCTCACCGGGACAGGTGAACACTGAAGCTTTCTTT.